A single sample is the source of the 5 T cell receptor beta chains below, sequenced in a study. TCRdb itself ran the 5' RACE reads through MiXCR, one entry per CDR3 protein. The sample contains 62,000 or so distinct CDR3 sequences, roughly 28% of which appear only once. Cells sorted as Tregs were CD4+, CD25+ and CD127-/low. Material for sequencing was tumor-infiltrating Tregs sorted from the breast tumor. The receptors stem from a female donor with breast cancer.

J is TRBJ2-7 and V is TRBV7-6; D is unresolved. The V end was cut by 1 base, the J end by 4 bases, with 8 bases between. CDR3 length: 13 amino acids. Germline CDR1 SGHVS, CDR2 FNYEAQ. DNA for the CDR3: TGTGCCAGCAGCTTAGAATCGCAATACGAGCAGTACTTC. It translates to CASSLESQYEQYF. Looking up the rest from reference TRBV7-6 and TRBJ2-7 gives the full variable domain: GAGVSQSPRYKVTKRGQDVALRCDPISGHVSLYWYRQALGQGPEFLTYFNYEAQQDKSGLPNDRFSAERPEGSISTLTIQRTEQRDSAMYRCASSLESQYEQYFGPGTRLTVT.

This chain uses TRBV20-1 with TRBJ2-1; no clear D. CDR3 length equals 11 residues. V lost 4 bases and J 8 bases, leaving 9 bases between the germline ends. Per the germline V gene, CDR1 is DFQATT and CDR2 is SNEGSKA (reference sequence). This chain's CDR3 is CSATPFDEQFF. DNA for the CDR3: TGCAGTGCTACACCTTTTGATGAGCAGTTCTTC.

The J gene is TRBJ2-5, the V gene TRBV20-1; D gene ambiguous. The end of the DNA fits TRBJ2-7 better, so the J call may be wrong. The germline CDR1 and CDR2 sequences are DFQATT and SNEGSKA (reference sequence). There are 13 residues in the CDR3. DNA of the CDR3: TGCAGTGCTTATCGGACCGACTCTTACGAGCAGTACTTC. This codes for CSAYRTDSYEQYF.

This clonotype was seen a few times. V usage is TRBV3-1 and J usage is TRBJ2-7, with D possibly matching TRBD1 (6 bases). Per germline, CDR1 LGHDT and CDR2 YNNKEL (reference sequence). V lost 3 bases, J lost 6 bases, and 18 bases lay in between. CDR3 size: 15 residues. CDR3 residues: CASSQVEGHLGEQYF. The CDR3 DNA follows: TGTGCCAGCAGCCAGGTCGAGGGACACCTTGGCGAGCAGTACTTC.

The CDR3 is CASSPRLAGEGRSSYEQYF. The CDR3 DNA reads as TGTGCCAGCAGTCCCAGACTAGCGGGAGAAGGTCGGAGCTCCTACGAGCAGTACTTC. The chain employs TRBV12-3 or TRBV12-4 and TRBJ2-7; 12 bases match TRBD2. The CDR3 runs to 19 residues. J was trimmed by 0 bases and V by 5 bases; bases with no gene match: 14.